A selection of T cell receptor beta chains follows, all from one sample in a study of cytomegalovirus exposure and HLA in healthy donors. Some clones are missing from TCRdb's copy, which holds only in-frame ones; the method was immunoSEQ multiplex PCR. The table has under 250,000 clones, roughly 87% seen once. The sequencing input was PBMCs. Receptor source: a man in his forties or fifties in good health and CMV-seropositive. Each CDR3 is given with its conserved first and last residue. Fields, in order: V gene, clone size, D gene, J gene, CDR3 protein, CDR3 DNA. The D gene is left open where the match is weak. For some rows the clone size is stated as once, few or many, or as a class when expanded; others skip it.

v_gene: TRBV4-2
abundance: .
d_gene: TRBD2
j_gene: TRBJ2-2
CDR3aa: CASSYGLAGVANTGELFF
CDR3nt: TGTGCCAGCAGCTACGGACTAGCGGGAGTCGCAAACACCGGGGAGCTGTTTTTT

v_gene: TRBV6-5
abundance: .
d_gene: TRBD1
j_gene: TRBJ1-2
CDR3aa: CASRGTGGSYGYTF
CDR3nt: TGTGCCAGCAGGGGGACAGGGGGGAGCTATGGCTACACCTTC

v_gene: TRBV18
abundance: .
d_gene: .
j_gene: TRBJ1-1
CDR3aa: CASSPDSMNTEAFF
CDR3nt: TGTGCCAGCTCACCAGACAGTATGAACACTGAAGCTTTCTTT

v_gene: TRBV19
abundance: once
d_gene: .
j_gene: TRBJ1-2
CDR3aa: CASSIGGAGRSNYGYTF
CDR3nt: TGTGCCAGTAGTATAGGTGGGGCAGGGCGTTCGAACTATGGCTACACCTTC

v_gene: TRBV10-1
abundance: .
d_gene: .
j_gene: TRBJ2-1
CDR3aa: CASSESRRAPANEQFF
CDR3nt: TGCGCCAGCAGTGAGTCAAGGCGGGCCCCCGCCAATGAGCAGTTCTTC

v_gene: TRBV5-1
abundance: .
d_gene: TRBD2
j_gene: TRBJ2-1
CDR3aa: CASSPRGSGRASEQFF
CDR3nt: TGCGCCAGCAGCCCGAGAGGGAGCGGGAGAGCAAGCGAGCAGTTCTTC

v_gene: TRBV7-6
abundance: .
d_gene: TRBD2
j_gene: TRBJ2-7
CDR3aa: CASSPETSGSSYEQYF
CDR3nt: TGTGCCAGCAGCCCCGAGACTAGCGGAAGCTCCTACGAGCAGTACTTC

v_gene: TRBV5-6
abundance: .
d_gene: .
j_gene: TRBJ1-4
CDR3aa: CASSPSFISGEKLFF
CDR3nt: TGTGCCAGCAGCCCATCCTTTATTTCGGGTGAAAAACTGTTTTTT

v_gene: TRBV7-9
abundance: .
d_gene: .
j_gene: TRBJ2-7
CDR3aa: CASGDFTYEQYF
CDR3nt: TGTGCCAGCGGGGACTTTACCTACGAGCAGTACTTC

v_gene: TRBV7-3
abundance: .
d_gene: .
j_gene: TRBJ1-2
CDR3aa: CASSPHGMSGYTF
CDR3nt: TGTGCCAGCAGCCCCCATGGTATGAGTGGCTACACCTTC

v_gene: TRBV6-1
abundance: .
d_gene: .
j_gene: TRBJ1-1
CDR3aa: CASMRNTEAFF
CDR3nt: TGTGCCAGCATGCGAAACACTGAAGCTTTCTTT

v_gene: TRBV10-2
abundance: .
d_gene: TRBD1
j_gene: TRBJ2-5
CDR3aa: CASSGADRGETQYF
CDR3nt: TGCGCCAGCAGTGGGGCTGACAGGGGAGAGACCCAGTACTTC

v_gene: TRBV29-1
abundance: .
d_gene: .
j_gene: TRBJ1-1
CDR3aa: CSVEGQNTEAFF
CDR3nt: TGCAGCGTTGAAGGGCAGAACACTGAAGCTTTCTTT

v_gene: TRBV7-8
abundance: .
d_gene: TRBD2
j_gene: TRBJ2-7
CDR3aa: CASSPRTSGRWEQYF
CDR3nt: TGTGCCAGCAGCCCCCGTACTAGCGGGAGATGGGAGCAGTACTTC

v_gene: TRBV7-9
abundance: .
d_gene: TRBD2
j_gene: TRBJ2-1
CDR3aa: CASSFSGSPWNEQFF
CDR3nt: TGTGCCAGCAGCTTTAGCGGGAGCCCCTGGAATGAGCAGTTCTTC

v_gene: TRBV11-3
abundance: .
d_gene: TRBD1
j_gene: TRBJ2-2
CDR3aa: CASSFRQGNTGELFF
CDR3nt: TGTGCCAGCAGCTTCCGACAGGGGAACACCGGGGAGCTGTTTTTT

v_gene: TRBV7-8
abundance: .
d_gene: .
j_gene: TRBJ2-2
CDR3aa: CASARTGELFF
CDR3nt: TGTGCCAGCGCCCGGACCGGGGAGCTGTTTTTT

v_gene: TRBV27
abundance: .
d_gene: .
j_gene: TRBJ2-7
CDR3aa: CASSSTGSSYEQYF
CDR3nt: TGTGCCAGCAGTTCTACAGGGAGCTCCTACGAGCAGTACTTC

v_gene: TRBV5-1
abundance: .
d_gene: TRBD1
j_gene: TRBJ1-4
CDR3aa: CASSPGTGGEKLFF
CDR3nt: TGCGCCAGCAGCCCCGGGACAGGAGGTGAAAAACTGTTTTTT

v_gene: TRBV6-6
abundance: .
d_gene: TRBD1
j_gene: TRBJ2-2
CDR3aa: CASRRTGDRAGELFF
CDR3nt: TGTGCCAGCCGACGAACAGGGGATCGGGCCGGGGAGCTGTTTTTT

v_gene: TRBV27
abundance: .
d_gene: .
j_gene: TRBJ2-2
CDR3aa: CASSLFPRISNTGELFF
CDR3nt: TGTGCCAGCAGTTTATTCCCCAGGATTTCGAACACCGGGGAGCTGTTTTTT

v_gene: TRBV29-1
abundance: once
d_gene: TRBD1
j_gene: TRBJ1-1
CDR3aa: CSVLGQGTEAFF
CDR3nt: TGCAGCGTTCTAGGACAGGGGACTGAAGCTTTCTTT

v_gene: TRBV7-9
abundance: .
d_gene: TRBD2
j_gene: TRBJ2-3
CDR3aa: CASSSGLAPTDTQYF
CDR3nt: TGTGCCAGCAGCTCGGGACTAGCGCCTACAGATACGCAGTATTTT

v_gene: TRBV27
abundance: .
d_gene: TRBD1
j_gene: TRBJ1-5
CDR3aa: CASSSQGAGQPQHF
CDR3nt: TGTGCCAGCAGTTCCCAGGGGGCTGGTCAGCCCCAGCATTTT

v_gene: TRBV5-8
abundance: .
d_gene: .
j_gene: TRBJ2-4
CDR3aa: CASSLAQAKNIQYF
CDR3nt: TGTGCCAGCAGCTTGGCACAAGCCAAAAACATTCAGTACTTC

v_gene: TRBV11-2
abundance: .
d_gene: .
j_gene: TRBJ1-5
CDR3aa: CASSITGYSNQPQHF
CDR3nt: TGTGCCAGCAGTATAACAGGTTATAGCAATCAGCCCCAGCATTTT

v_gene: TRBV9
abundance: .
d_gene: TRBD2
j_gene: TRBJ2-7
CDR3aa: CASSVAAGVKYEQYF
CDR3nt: TGTGCCAGCAGCGTAGCGGCGGGAGTAAAGTACGAGCAGTACTTC

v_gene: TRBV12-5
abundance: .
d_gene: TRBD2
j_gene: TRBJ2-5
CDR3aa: CASGRGGSQETQYF
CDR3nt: TGTGCTAGTGGCCGCGGGGGGAGTCAAGAGACCCAGTACTTC

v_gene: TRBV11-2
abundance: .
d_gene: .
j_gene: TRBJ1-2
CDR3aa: CASSLAGRGSNYGYTF
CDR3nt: TGTGCCAGCAGCTTAGCGGGGCGGGGAAGTAACTATGGCTACACCTTC

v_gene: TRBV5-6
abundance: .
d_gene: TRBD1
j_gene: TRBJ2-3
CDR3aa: CASSLDRDRGTDTQYF
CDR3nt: TGTGCCAGCAGCTTGGATCGGGACAGGGGCACAGATACGCAGTATTTT

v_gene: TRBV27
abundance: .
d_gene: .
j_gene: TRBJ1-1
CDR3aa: CASSPRSSGQSDSYEAFF
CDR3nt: TGTGCCAGCAGTCCAAGATCTTCCGGACAGTCTGATTCTTATGAAGCTTTCTTT

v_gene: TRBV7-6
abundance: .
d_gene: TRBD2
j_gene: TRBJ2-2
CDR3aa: CASSFGREVDTGELFF
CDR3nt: TGTGCCAGCAGCTTCGGTCGGGAGGTTGACACCGGGGAGCTGTTTTTT

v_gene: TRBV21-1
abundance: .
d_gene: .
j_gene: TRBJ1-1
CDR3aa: CASSPRTTVNTEAFF
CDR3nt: TGTGCCAGCAGCCCCCGGACAACCGTGAACACTGAAGCTTTCTTT

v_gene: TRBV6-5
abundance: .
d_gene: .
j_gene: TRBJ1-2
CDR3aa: CASSDGANYGYTF
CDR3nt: TGTGCCAGCAGCGACGGAGCTAACTATGGCTACACCTTC

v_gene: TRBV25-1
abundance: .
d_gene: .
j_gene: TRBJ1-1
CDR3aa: CASSPQVGRSEAFF
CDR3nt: TGTGCCAGCAGTCCCCAGGTGGGGCGGTCTGAAGCTTTCTTT

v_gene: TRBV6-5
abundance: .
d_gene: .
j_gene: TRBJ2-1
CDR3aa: CASSYQRTLYNEQFF
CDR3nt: TGTGCCAGCAGTTACCAGCGGACCCTCTACAATGAGCAGTTCTTC

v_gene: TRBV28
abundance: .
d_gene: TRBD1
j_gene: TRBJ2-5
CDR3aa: CASSLGQAQETQYF
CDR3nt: TGTGCCAGCAGTTTGGGACAGGCCCAAGAGACCCAGTACTTC

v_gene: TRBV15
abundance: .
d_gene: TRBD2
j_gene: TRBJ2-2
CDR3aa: CATSIPPGLANTGELFF
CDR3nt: TGTGCCACCAGCATACCCCCGGGACTAGCGAACACCGGGGAGCTGTTTTTT

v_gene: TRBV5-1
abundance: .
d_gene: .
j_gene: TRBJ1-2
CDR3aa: CASSVGGDANYGYTF
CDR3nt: TGCGCCAGCAGCGTGGGGGGGGACGCTAACTATGGCTACACCTTC

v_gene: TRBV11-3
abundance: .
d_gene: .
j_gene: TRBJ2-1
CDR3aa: CASSLLRPGGYNEQFF
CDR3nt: TGTGCCAGCAGCTTACTGCGCCCCGGGGGCTACAATGAGCAGTTCTTC

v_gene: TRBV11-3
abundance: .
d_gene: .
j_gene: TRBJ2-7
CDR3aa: CASSVGHRVTSEQYF
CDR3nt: TGTGCCAGCAGCGTAGGTCACCGGGTGACGAGCGAGCAGTACTTC

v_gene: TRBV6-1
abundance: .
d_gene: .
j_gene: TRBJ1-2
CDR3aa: CASSETSGPNYGYTF
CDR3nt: TGTGCCAGCAGTGAAACTAGCGGGCCGAACTATGGCTACACCTTC

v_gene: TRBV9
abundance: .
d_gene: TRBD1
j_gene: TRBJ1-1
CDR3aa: CASSVTGVGNTEAFF
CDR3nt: TGTGCCAGCAGCGTCACAGGGGTGGGGAACACTGAAGCTTTCTTT

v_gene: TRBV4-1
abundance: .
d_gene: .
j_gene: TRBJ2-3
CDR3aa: CASKSSSRSTDTQYF
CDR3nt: TGCGCCAGCAAATCCTCAAGCCGTAGCACAGATACGCAGTATTTT

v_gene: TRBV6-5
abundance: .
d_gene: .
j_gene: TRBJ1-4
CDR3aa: CASSYSGGEKLFF
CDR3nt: TGTGCCAGCAGTTACTCGGGGGGGGAAAAACTGTTTTTT

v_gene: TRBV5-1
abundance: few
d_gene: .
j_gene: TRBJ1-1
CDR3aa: CASSLVKNTEAFF
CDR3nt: TGCGCCAGCAGCTTGGTCAAGAACACTGAAGCTTTCTTT

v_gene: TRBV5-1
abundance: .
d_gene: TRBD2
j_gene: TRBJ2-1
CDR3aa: CASSLGLAGGIYNEQFF
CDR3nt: TGCGCCAGCAGCTTGGGGCTAGCGGGAGGGATCTACAATGAGCAGTTCTTC

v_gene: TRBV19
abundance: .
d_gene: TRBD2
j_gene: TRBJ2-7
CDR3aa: CASRTSGRGAYEQYF
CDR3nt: TGTGCCAGCCGGACTAGCGGGAGAGGCGCCTACGAGCAGTACTTC

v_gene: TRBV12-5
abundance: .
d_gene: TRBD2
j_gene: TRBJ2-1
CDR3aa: CASGPRTSGGGSEQFF
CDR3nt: TGTGCTAGTGGTCCCCGGACTAGCGGGGGGGGGAGTGAGCAGTTCTTC

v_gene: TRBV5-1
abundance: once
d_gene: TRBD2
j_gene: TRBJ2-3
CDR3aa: CASSRAGVGTDTQYF
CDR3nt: TGCGCCAGCAGCCGAGCGGGAGTGGGCACAGATACGCAGTATTTT

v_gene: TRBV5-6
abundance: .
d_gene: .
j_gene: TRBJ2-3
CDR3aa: CASSLSGRTDTQYF
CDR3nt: TGTGCCAGCAGCTTGTCGGGTCGCACAGATACGCAGTATTTT

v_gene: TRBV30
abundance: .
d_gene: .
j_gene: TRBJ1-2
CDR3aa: CAWSPGNNYGYTF
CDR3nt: TGTGCCTGGAGTCCCGGGAACAACTATGGCTACACCTTC

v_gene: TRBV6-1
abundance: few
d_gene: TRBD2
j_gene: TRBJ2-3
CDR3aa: CASSDGLAPTDTQYF
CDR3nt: TGTGCCAGCAGTGACGGACTAGCGCCTACAGATACGCAGTATTTT

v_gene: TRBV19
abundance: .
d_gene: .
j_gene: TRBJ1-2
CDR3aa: CASSMGAGALYGYTF
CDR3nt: TGTGCCAGTAGTATGGGGGCAGGTGCCCTTTATGGCTACACCTTC

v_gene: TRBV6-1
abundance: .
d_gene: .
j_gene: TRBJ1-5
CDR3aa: CASSGGRNQPQHF
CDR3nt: TGTGCCAGCAGTGGAGGGCGCAATCAGCCCCAGCATTTT

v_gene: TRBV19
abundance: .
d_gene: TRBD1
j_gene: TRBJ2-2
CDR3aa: CASSKDRGRLAPGELFF
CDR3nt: TGTGCCAGTAGTAAGGACAGGGGGCGCCTAGCTCCCGGGGAGCTGTTTTTT

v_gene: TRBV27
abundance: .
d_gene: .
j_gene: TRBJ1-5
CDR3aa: CANSWGGEGQPQHF
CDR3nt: TGTGCCAACAGTTGGGGAGGGGAGGGTCAGCCCCAGCATTTT